This entry describes one TCR beta chain. The data derive from a study of blood T cell repertoires in COVID-19. Study-level background: Samples taken during acute and convalescent COVID-19 were collected in the United States, Italy and Spain. T cells, B-cell-depleted T cells, or PBMCs supplied cDNA or gDNA.

How the authors handled the data: Estimation of nucleated cell counts was performed using reference gene primer amplification. The protocol was immunoSEQ multiplex PCR, while the TCRdb copy is restricted to in-frame clones and leaves out a portion. Clone size and the V and J calls come from that table; the DNA yielded D and trimming. The repertoire holds some 58,000 clones, roughly 84% seen once, with roughly 8% in the top ten. CDR3 length: 17 residues. Germline V gives CDR1 SGHTA, CDR2 FQGTGA. The junction had 10 bases not matched to a gene; V was cut back by 5 bases and J by 1 base. The sequence came from a man over 45 with active COVID-19. The chain links TRBV7-3 to TRBJ2-2, with 7 bases lining up with TRBD2. The source material was peripheral blood. The CDR3, as DNA: TGTGCCAGCAGCCCCCGGGGAGGGACGGGGAACACCGGGGAGCTGTTTTTT. Its translation is CASSPRGGTGNTGELFF. Full variable domain (missing parts from reference TRBV7-3 and TRBJ2-2): GAGVSQTPSNKVTEKGKYVELRCDPISGHTALYWYRQSLGQGPEFLIYFQGTGAADDSGLPNDRFFAVRPEGSVSTLKIQRTERGDSAVYLCASSPRGGTGNTGELFFGEGSRLTVL.